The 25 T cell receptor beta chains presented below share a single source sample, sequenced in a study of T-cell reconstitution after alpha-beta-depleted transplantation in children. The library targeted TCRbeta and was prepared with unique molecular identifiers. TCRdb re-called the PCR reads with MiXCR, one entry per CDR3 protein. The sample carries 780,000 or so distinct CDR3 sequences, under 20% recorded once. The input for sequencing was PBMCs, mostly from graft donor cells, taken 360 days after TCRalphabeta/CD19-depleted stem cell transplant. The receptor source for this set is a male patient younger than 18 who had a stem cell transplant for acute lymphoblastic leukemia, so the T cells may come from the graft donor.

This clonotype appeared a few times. The CDR3 coding sequence is TGTGCCAGCAGCTTAGCGGTCGGCGAGAGACAGCGGACAACGGGCTACACCTTC. Amino acids: CASSLAVGERQRTTGYTF. This chain joins TRBV11-1 and TRBJ1-2; tentatively, D is TRBD1 (5 bases). Germline V gives CDR1 SGHAT, CDR2 FQDESV (reference sequence). This CDR3 contains 18 residues. The V and J ends lost 0 bases and 8 bases respectively, with 25 bases between them. Variable domain in full (rest from reference TRBV11-1 and TRBJ1-2): EAEVAQSPRYKITEKSQAVAFWCDPISGHATLYWYRQILGQGPELLVQFQDESVVDDSQLPKDRFSAERLKGVDSTLKIQPAELGDSAMYLCASSLAVGERQRTTGYTFGSGTRLTVV.

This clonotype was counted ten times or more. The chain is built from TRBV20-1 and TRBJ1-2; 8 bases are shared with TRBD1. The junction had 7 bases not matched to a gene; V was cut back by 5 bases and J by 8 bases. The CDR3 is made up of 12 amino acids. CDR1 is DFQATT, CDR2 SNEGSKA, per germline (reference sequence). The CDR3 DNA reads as TGCAGTGCTGGGACAGGATCGGGAGGCTACACCTTC. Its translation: CSAGTGSGGYTF.

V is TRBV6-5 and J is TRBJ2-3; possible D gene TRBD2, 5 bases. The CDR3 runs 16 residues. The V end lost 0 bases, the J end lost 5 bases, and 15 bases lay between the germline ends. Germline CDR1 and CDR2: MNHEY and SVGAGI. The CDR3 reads CASSYSSVRTQDTQYF. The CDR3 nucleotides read TGTGCCAGCAGTTACTCAAGTGTCCGGACTCAAGATACGCAGTATTTT.

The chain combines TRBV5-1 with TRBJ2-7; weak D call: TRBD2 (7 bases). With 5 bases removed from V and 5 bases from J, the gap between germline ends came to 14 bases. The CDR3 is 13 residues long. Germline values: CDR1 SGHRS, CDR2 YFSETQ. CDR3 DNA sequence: TGCGCCAGCAGGGTACAGGGAGGGAACGAGCAGTACTTC. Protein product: CASRVQGGNEQYF.

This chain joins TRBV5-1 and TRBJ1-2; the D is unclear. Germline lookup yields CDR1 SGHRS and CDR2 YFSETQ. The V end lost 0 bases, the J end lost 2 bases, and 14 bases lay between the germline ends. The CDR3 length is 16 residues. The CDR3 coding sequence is TGCGCCAGCAGCTTGGGGGTTAATCCCCCGAACTATGGCTACACCTTC. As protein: CASSLGVNPPNYGYTF.

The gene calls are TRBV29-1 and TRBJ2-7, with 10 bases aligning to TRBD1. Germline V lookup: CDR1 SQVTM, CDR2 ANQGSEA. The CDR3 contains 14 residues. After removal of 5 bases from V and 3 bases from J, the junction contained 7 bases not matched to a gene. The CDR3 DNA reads TGCAGCGTTCAAAGGGGACAGGGGAACTACGAGCAGTACTTC. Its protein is CSVQRGQGNYEQYF.

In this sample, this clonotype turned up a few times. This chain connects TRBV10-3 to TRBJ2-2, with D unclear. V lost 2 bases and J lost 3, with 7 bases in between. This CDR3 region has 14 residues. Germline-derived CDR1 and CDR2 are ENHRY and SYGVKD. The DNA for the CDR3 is TGTGCCATCAGTGAGGCTGGACACACCGGGGAGCTGTTTTTT. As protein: CAISEAGHTGELFF.

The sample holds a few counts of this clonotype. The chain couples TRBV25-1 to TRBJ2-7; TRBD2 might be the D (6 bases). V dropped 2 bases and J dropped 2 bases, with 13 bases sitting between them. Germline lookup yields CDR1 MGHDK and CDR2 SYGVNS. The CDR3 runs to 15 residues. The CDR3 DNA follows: TGTGCCAGCAGTGAAAGGTCCGGGGGAGCCTACGAGCAGTACTTC. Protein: CASSERSGGAYEQYF.

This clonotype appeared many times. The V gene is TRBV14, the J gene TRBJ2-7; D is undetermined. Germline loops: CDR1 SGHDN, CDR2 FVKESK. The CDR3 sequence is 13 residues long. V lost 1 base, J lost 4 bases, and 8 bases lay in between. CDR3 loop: CASSQAARYEQYF. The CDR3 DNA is TGTGCCAGCAGCCAAGCGGCGAGGTACGAGCAGTACTTC.

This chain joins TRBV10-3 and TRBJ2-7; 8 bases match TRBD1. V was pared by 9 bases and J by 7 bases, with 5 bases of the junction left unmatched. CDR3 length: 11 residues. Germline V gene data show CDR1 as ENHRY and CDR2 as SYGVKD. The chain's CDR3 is CAIGQGGEQYF. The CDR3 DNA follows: TGTGCCATAGGACAGGGTGGAGAGCAGTACTTC.

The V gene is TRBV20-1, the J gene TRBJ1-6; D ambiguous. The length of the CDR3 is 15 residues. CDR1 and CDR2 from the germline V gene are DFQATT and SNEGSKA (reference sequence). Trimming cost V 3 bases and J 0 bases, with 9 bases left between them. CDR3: CSASPGSSYNSPLHF. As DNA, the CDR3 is TGCAGTGCTAGCCCCGGGAGCTCCTATAATTCACCCCTCCACTTT.

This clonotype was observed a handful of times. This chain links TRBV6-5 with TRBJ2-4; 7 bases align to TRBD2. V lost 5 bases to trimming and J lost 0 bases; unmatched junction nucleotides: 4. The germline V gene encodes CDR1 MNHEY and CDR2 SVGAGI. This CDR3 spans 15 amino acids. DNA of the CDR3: TGTGCCAGCAGTCAGCGGGATCTAGCCAAAAACATTCAGTACTTC. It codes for CASSQRDLAKNIQYF.

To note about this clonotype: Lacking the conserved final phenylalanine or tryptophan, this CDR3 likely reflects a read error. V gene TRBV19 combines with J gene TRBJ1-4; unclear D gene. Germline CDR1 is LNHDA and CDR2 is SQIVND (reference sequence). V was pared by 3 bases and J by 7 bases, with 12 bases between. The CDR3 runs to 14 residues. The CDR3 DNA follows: TGTGCCAGTAGTATCAGACTGAACGGTGAAAAACTGTTTATT. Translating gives CASSIRLNGEKLFI.

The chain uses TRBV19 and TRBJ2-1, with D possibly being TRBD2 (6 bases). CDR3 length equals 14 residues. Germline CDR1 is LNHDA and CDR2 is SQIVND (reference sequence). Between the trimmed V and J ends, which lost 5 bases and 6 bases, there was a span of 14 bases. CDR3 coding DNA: TGTGCCAGTAGTCCCCGGGGGAAGGGCAATGAGCAGTTCTTC. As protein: CASSPRGKGNEQFF.

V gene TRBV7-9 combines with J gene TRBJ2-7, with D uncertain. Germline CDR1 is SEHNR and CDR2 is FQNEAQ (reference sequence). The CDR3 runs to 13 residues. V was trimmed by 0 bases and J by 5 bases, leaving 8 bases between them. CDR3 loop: CASSLAQANEQYF. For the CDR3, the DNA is TGTGCCAGCAGCTTAGCGCAGGCGAACGAGCAGTACTTC.

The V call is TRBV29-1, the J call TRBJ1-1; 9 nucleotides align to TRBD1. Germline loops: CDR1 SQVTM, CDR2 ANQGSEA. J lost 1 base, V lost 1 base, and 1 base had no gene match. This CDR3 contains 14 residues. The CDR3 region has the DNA TGCAGCGTTGAAGGGGGACAGGGGAACACTGAAGCTTTCTTT. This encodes CSVEGGQGNTEAFF.

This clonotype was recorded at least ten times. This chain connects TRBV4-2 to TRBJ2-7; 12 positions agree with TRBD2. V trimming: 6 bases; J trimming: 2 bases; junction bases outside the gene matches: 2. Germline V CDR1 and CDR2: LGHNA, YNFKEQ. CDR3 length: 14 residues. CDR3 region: CASRRLAGAYEQYF. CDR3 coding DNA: TGTGCCAGCAGGCGACTAGCGGGAGCCTACGAGCAGTACTTC.

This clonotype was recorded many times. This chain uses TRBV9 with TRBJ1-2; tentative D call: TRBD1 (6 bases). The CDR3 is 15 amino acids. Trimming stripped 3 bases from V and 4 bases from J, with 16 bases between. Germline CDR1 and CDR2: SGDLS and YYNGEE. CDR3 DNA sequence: TGTGCCAGCAGCGCCGGGACAACTTTACTCTATGGCTACACCTTC. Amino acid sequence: CASSAGTTLLYGYTF.

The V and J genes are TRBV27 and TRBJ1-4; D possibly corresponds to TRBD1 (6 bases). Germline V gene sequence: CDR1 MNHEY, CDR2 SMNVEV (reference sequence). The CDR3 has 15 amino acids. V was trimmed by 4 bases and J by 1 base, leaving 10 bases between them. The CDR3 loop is CASSSHRETNEKLFF. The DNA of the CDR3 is TGTGCCAGCAGTTCACACAGGGAAACTAATGAAAAACTGTTTTTT.

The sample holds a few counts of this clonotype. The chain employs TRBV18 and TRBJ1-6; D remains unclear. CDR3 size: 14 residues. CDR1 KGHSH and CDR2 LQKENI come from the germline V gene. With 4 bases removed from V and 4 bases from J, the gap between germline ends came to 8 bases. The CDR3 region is CASSHFRYNSPLHF. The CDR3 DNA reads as TGTGCCAGCTCACATTTCCGTTATAATTCACCCCTCCACTTT.

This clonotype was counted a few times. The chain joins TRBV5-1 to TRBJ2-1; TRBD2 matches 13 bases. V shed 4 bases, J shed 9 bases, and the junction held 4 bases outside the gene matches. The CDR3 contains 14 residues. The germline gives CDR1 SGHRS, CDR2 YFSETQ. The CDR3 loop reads CASSPGTSGAEQFF. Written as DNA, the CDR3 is TGCGCCAGCAGCCCTGGGACTAGCGGGGCTGAGCAGTTCTTC.

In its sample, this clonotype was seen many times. CDR3 protein: CASSSKFSAVSSYNEQFF. For the CDR3, the DNA is TGTGCCAGCAGCTCGAAGTTTTCTGCGGTGAGCTCCTACAATGAGCAGTTCTTC. This chain joins TRBV7-7 and TRBJ2-1; D gene ambiguous. Looked up from germline, CDR1 is SSHAT and CDR2 is FNYEAQ (reference sequence). V gave up 4 bases and J gave up 0 bases, with 19 bases separating them. This CDR3 has 18 residues.

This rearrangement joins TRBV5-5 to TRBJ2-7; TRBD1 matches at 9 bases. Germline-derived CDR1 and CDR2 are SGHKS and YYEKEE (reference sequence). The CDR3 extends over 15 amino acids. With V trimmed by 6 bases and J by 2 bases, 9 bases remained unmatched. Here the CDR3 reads CASTHSRTGAYEQYF. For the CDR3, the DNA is TGTGCCAGCACCCATTCGCGGACAGGGGCCTACGAGCAGTACTTC.

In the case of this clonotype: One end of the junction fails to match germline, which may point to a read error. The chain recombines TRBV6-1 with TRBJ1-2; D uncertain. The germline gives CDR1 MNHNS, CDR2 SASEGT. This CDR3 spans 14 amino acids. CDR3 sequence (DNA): TGTGCCAGCAGTGTCGGTAGCCTCGGCTATGGCTGCACCTTC. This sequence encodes CASSVGSLGYGCTF.

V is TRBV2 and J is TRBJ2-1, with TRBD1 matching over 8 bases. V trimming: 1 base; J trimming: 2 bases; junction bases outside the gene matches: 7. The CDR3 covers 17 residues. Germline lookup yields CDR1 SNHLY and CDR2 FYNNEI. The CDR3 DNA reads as TGTGCCAGCAGTGAAGAGGACAGGGCCCTCGCCTACAATGAGCAGTTCTTC. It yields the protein CASSEEDRALAYNEQFF.